A selection of T cell receptor beta chains follows, all from one sample in a study of cytomegalovirus exposure and HLA in healthy donors. This table comes from immunoSEQ multiplex PCR, and its TCRdb copy is limited to in-frame clones, with some not included. The sample includes approximately 150,000 clones, around 78% seen only once; the top ten take less than 1.2%. Sequencing input: PBMCs. The source of these receptors is a woman between 35 and 50 years old in good health and CMV-seronegative. The CDR3 runs from the conserved cysteine through the conserved F or W. The D gene is left open where the match is weak. Size is stated for part of the rows, as once, few or many counts, or as a class when the clone is expanded.

J,V,D,size,CDR3,DNA
TRBJ1-2,TRBV11-1,.,.,CASSRDTLNYGYTF,TGTGCCAGCAGCCGGGACACGTTAAACTATGGCTACACCTTC
TRBJ2-3,TRBV10-3,TRBD2,once,CAISEMASGGTDTQYF,TGTGCCATCAGTGAGATGGCTAGCGGAGGCACAGATACGCAGTATTTT
TRBJ2-7,TRBV27,TRBD1,.,CASSPGQEIDEQYF,TGTGCCAGCAGTCCGGGACAGGAAATAGACGAGCAGTACTTC
TRBJ1-2,TRBV28,.,.,CASSLMQGGYTF,TGTGCCAGCAGTTTAATGCAGGGCGGCTACACCTTC
TRBJ2-2,TRBV27,.,.,CASSYSPTGELFF,TGTGCCAGCAGTTATTCCCCGACCGGGGAGCTGTTTTTT
TRBJ2-1,TRBV6-5,.,.,CASRDSGVGNHEQFF,TGTGCCAGCAGGGATAGCGGAGTTGGGAACCATGAGCAGTTCTTC
TRBJ2-2,TRBV6-1,.,.,CASSGPDYYGDTMTGELFF,TGTGCCAGCAGTGGCCCCGATTATTACGGGGATACTATGACCGGGGAGCTGTTTTTT
TRBJ1-5,TRBV18,.,.,CASSPGLGQPQHF,TGTGCCAGCTCACCTGGACTCGGACAGCCCCAGCATTTT
TRBJ2-7,TRBV9,.,.,CASSVAPRGDEQYF,TGTGCCAGCAGCGTAGCACCCAGGGGGGACGAGCAGTACTTC
TRBJ1-1,TRBV6-1,TRBD1,.,CASSEGSTGGNEAFF,TGTGCCAGCAGTGAAGGATCAACAGGGGGCAATGAAGCTTTCTTT
TRBJ1-2,TRBV2,.,.,CASIPGFGDYGYTF,TGTGCCAGCATCCCAGGGTTTGGTGACTATGGCTACACCTTC
TRBJ2-3,TRBV4-1,.,few,CASSQEGADPDTQYF,TGCGCCAGCAGCCAAGAGGGGGCGGACCCGGATACGCAGTATTTT
TRBJ2-5,TRBV5-1,TRBD2,few,CASTLVLAGVGETQYF,TGCGCCAGCACGTTGGTGCTAGCGGGAGTCGGTGAGACCCAGTACTTC
TRBJ2-7,TRBV11-1,TRBD1,once,CASSTRRQGTYEQYF,TGTGCCAGCAGCACCCGGAGACAGGGAACGTACGAGCAGTACTTC
TRBJ1-4,TRBV5-1,.,.,CASSSQGTGTNEKLFF,TGCGCCAGCAGCTCTCAGGGGACGGGAACTAATGAAAAACTGTTTTTT
TRBJ2-7,TRBV20-1,.,.,CSARNSYEQYF,TGCAGTGCTAGAAATAGTTACGAGCAGTACTTC
TRBJ1-1,TRBV6-1,.,.,CASSEPGHSKGAFF,TGTGCCAGCAGTGAACCTGGACACTCCAAGGGAGCTTTCTTT
TRBJ2-7,TRBV30,TRBD2,.,CAWTRAGGSTGEQYF,TGTGCCTGGACCAGGGCGGGGGGAAGCACGGGCGAGCAGTACTTC
TRBJ2-1,TRBV5-1,.,.,CASSLDRAQSEQFF,TGCGCCAGCAGCTTGGACAGGGCCCAGAGTGAGCAGTTCTTC
TRBJ1-2,TRBV2,.,.,CASSEALPTEYYGYTF,TGTGCCAGCAGTGAAGCTCTACCCACCGAATACTATGGCTACACCTTC
TRBJ1-1,TRBV2,TRBD1,.,CASRGQGYEAFF,TGTGCCAGCCGCGGACAGGGGTATGAAGCTTTCTTT
TRBJ2-3,TRBV5-1,TRBD2,.,CASSLAGWAGGPSDTQYF,TGCGCCAGCAGCTTGGCCGGTTGGGCGGGAGGGCCCTCAGATACGCAGTATTTT
TRBJ2-1,TRBV5-1,TRBD1,.,CASSLSPGTADYNEQFF,TGCGCCAGCAGCTTGTCCCCGGGGACAGCGGACTACAATGAGCAGTTCTTC
TRBJ2-3,TRBV19,.,.,CASSPGYSTDTQYF,TGTGCCAGTAGTCCCGGTTATTCCACAGATACGCAGTATTTT
TRBJ2-1,TRBV2,TRBD2,.,CASGLAGLNEQFF,TGTGCCAGCGGACTAGCGGGATTGAATGAGCAGTTCTTC
TRBJ2-3,TRBV7-6,.,.,CASSLEQTFTDTQYF,TGTGCCAGCAGCTTAGAACAGACATTCACAGATACGCAGTATTTT
TRBJ2-3,TRBV10-3,TRBD2,.,CAISESLGLAGVF,TGTGCCATCAGTGAGTCGCTTGGACTAGCGGGAGTATTT
TRBJ2-2,TRBV7-3,TRBD2,.,CASSSGTSGVGTGELFF,TGTGCCAGCAGCTCCGGGACTAGCGGAGTGGGGACCGGGGAGCTGTTTTTT
TRBJ1-1,TRBV21-1,.,.,CASRGLEDPNAEAFF,TGTGCCAGCAGAGGTCTAGAGGATCCGAACGCTGAAGCTTTCTTT
TRBJ2-7,TRBV10-2,TRBD2,.,CASSAASGSYEQYF,TGCGCCAGCAGTGCGGCTAGCGGCTCCTACGAGCAGTACTTC
TRBJ2-7,TRBV6-5,TRBD2,.,CASSYSGGRASYEQYF,TGTGCCAGCAGTTACTCCGGCGGGAGGGCCTCCTACGAGCAGTACTTC
TRBJ2-7,TRBV28,TRBD2,.,CASSLASGFHEQYF,TGTGCCAGCAGTTTGGCTAGCGGGTTTCACGAGCAGTACTTC
TRBJ1-3,TRBV30,TRBD1,.,CAWSGGSGNTIYF,TGTGCCTGGTCAGGGGGCTCTGGAAACACCATATATTTT
TRBJ1-2,TRBV18,.,.,CASSPQGTGNGYTF,TGTGCCAGCTCACCCCAGGGGACCGGTAATGGCTACACCTTC
TRBJ2-5,TRBV14,TRBD1,.,CASSRDRRETQYF,TGTGCCAGCAGCCGGGACAGGAGGGAGACCCAGTACTTC
TRBJ1-1,TRBV2,TRBD1,.,CASSGSPTGISFF,TGTGCCAGCAGTGGATCCCCGACAGGGATATCTTTCTTT
TRBJ1-1,TRBV7-2,TRBD1,.,CASSRQGWLGTEAFF,TGTGCCAGCAGCCGACAGGGCTGGCTAGGAACTGAAGCTTTCTTT
TRBJ1-2,TRBV19,.,few,CASSIGTGRNYGYTF,TGTGCCAGTAGTATAGGAACAGGGAGAAACTATGGCTACACCTTC
TRBJ1-1,TRBV2,TRBD1,.,CASRIGTANTEAFF,TGTGCCAGCAGGATCGGGACAGCTAACACTGAAGCTTTCTTT